This TCR beta chain came from a study of persistence of HIV-infected CD4 T cells. Study at large: Donors were ART-treated; their CMV- and Gag-responding CD4+ T cells were isolated. Suppressive ART had lasted a median of roughly eight years.

Stimulation used 10 ug/mL lysate from CMV-infected fibroblasts. Sorted nonresponding memory CD4+ T cells were CD40L-negative, CD69-negative, CD45RO-high. Donors were HIV-1-infected adults who began suppressive ART during chronic infection. For this clone: Antigen unknown.

CDR1 MDHEN and CDR2 SYDVKM come from the germline V gene. Unmatched junction bases numbered 11, after V lost 10 bases and J lost 5 bases. The CDR3 runs to 13 residues. This was the immunoSEQ version 4 assay in survey mode. Template was genomic DNA at around 9.7 ng/uL, with up to 1 ug used per sample. Profiled with immunoSEQ multiplex PCR; TCRdb holds only in-frame clones, not every one. The sample lists roughly 30,000 clones, almost 85% occurring once. The TCR originated in an adult man with HIV who was CMV-seropositive. The V and J genes are TRBV28 and TRBJ2-7; 7 bases align to TRBD1. The specimen was CD4+ T cells sorted from PBMCs after approximately 19-hour stimulation, collected from a patient who received antiretroviral therapy. DNA of the CDR3: TGTGCCACCTTTCCAGACAGGGTCGACGAGCAGTACTTC. The encoded protein is CATFPDRVDEQYF.